The source of this T cell receptor (beta chain) is a study of identical twins. From the 5' RACE reads, TCRdb called clonotypes with MiXCR, one entry per CDR3 protein. The sample shows under 300,000 distinct CDR3 sequences, roughly 13% of them seen only once. This clonotype showed up just a few times. Antigen: not known. The study's findings and limits: Models underestimated how often monozygotic twins shared out-of-frame TCR alpha. The same donors were not followed; conclusions instead depended on cross-sectional statistical analysis.

Germline V gene lookup returns CDR1 DFQATT and CDR2 SNEGSKA (reference sequence). This CDR3 is 15 amino acids long. J gave up 6 bases and V 6 bases, and 16 bases lay outside the gene matches. This same sample was also part of a study on yellow fever vaccine responses in identical twins. That report adds: Vaccine T cell responses of twins reportedly seemed partly convergent and partly personalized.

The receptor was isolated from a woman between 18 and 29 years old in good health. Sequencing was carried out using memory (CD45RO+) T cells sorted from blood. The rearrangement links TRBV20-1 to TRBJ2-7, with TRBD2 identical over 8 bases. The CDR3 spells CSARPGLAGRSEQYF. DNA of the CDR3: TGCAGTGCCCGCCCGGGGTTAGCGGGAAGGTCCGAGCAGTACTTC.